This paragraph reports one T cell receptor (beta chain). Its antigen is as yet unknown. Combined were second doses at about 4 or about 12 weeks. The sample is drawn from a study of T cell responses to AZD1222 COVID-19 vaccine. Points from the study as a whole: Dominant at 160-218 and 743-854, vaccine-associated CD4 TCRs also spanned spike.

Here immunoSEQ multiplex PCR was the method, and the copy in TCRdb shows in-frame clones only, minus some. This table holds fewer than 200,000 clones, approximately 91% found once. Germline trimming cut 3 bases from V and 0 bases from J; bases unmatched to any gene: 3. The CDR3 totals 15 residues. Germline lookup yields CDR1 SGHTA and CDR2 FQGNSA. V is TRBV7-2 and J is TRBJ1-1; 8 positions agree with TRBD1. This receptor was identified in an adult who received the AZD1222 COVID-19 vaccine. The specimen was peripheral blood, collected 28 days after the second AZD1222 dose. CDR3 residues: CASSFQGAVNTEAFF. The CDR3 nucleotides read TGTGCCAGCAGCTTCCAGGGGGCAGTGAACACTGAAGCTTTCTTT.